Following are 22 T cell receptor beta chains from one sample sequenced in a study of blood T cell repertoires in COVID-19. Clones were sequenced by immunoSEQ multiplex PCR, and TCRdb holds only the in-frame ones, with some missing. The data hold approximately 140,000 clones, with about four fifths observed a single time. The source material was peripheral blood. Receptors originate from a human donor with acute or convalescent COVID-19. The donor label of this sample is uncertain.

This clone appeared a single time. The V gene is TRBV5-6, the J gene TRBJ1-1; 7 bases agree with TRBD1. Germline-derived CDR1 and CDR2 are SGHDT and YYEEEE. V gave up 4 bases and J gave up 1 base; unmatched junction bases: 4. CDR3 length: 14 residues. CDR3 coding DNA: TGTGCCAGCAGCCCGGACAGGAGGAACACTGAAGCTTTCTTT. Its translation is CASSPDRRNTEAFF.

V gene TRBV29-1 combines with J gene TRBJ1-2, with TRBD1 as a possible D gene (6 bases). The V end lost 4 bases, the J end lost 4 bases, and 13 bases lay between the germline ends. Germline loops: CDR1 SQVTM, CDR2 ANQGSEA. CDR3 length: 13 amino acids. The CDR3 coding sequence is TGCAGCGTTGTCTCGACAGGCCTCTATGGCTACACCTTC. As protein: CSVVSTGLYGYTF.

This clone was found once. This chain connects TRBV9 to TRBJ2-7; D unresolved. Trimming stripped 3 bases from V and 7 bases from J, with 11 bases between. This CDR3 has 12 amino acids. The V gene's germline CDR1 is SGDLS and CDR2 YYNGEE. The CDR3 region is CASSGQTPEQYF. CDR3 coding DNA: TGTGCCAGCAGCGGTCAGACACCGGAGCAGTACTTC. Supplemented by reference TRBV9 and TRBJ2-7, the full variable domain reads DSGVTQTPKHLITATGQRVTLRCSPRSGDLSVYWYQQSLDQGLQFLIQYYNGEERAKGNILERFSAQQFPDLHSELNLSSLELGDSALYFCASSGQTPEQYFGPGTRLTVT.

The gene calls are TRBV5-1 and TRBJ2-2; 7 bases match TRBD2. The CDR3 covers 15 residues. The J segment lost 1 base and the V segment lost 5 bases, leaving 5 bases of the junction unmatched. Looked up from germline, CDR1 is SGHRS and CDR2 is YFSETQ. DNA for the CDR3: TGCGCCAGCAGAAGGGAGGGAGGGAACACCGGGGAGCTGTTTTTT. As protein: CASRREGGNTGELFF. The whole variable domain, remainder taken from reference TRBV5-1 and TRBJ2-2, is KAGVTQTPRYLIKTRGQQVTLSCSPISGHRSVSWYQQTPGQGLQFLFEYFSETQRNKGNFPGRFSGRQFSNSRSEMNVSTLELGDSALYLCASRREGGNTGELFFGEGSRLTVL.

The chain's CDR3 is CASSRETRATHSGANVLTF. As DNA, the CDR3 is TGTGCCAGCAGCCGAGAGACCAGGGCCACCCACTCTGGGGCCAACGTCCTGACTTTC. This chain connects TRBV6-6 to TRBJ2-6, with D maybe TRBD1 (5 bases). This CDR3 is built from 19 residues. Germline CDR1 and CDR2: MNHNY and SVGAGI (reference sequence). V lost 6 bases and J 0 bases, leaving 21 bases between the germline ends.

The V and J genes are TRBV3-1 (or the pseudogene TRBV3-2) and TRBJ1-1; D might be TRBD1 (6 bases). The CDR3 has 17 amino acids. Between the trimmed V and J ends, which lost 4 bases and 5 bases, there was a span of 23 bases. Per germline, CDR1 LGHDT and CDR2 YNNKEL (reference sequence). The CDR3 nucleotides are TGTGCCAGCAGCCCAAGTGGGGGCTGGAATGTTAGGACTGAAGCTTTCTTT. Amino acid sequence: CASSPSGGWNVRTEAFF.

This clone was counted once. Other DNA sequences in this sample translate to the same CDR3. This sequence joins TRBV30 and TRBJ2-3, with 7 positions matching TRBD1. J gave up 4 bases and V 0 bases, and 1 base lay outside the gene matches. The CDR3 totals 13 residues. Germline CDR1 and CDR2: GTSNPN and SVGIG (reference sequence). The CDR3 bases are TGTGCCTGGAGTGTCCAGGGGGCAGATACGCAGTATTTT. This encodes CAWSVQGADTQYF.

The rearrangement links TRBV10-3 to TRBJ1-1; unclear D gene. This CDR3 contains 13 residues. Germline V gene lookup returns CDR1 ENHRY and CDR2 SYGVKD. The CDR3 region has the DNA TGTGCGGGTGGCAAAACTATGAACACTGAAGCTTTCTTT. This sequence encodes CAGGKTMNTEAFF.

This clone was observed a single time. The chain carries TRBV9 and TRBJ1-2, with D tentatively TRBD1 (6 bases). Per the germline V gene, CDR1 is SGDLS and CDR2 is YYNGEE. V lost 7 bases, J lost 4 bases, and 11 bases lay in between. The CDR3 is 12 residues long. CDR3 coding DNA: TGTGCCAGCTCACAGGGAGCCTATGGCTACACCTTC. Protein sequence: CASSQGAYGYTF.

CDR3 protein: CASSPPGQGWEQFF. For the CDR3, the DNA is TGTGCCAGCTCACCACCAGGGCAGGGCTGGGAGCAGTTCTTC. This chain connects TRBV18 to TRBJ2-1; D is perhaps TRBD1 (5 bases). Between the trimmed V and J ends, which lost 0 bases and 10 bases, there was a span of 13 bases. Germline CDR1 and CDR2: KGHSH and LQKENI. The CDR3 has 14 amino acids.

The gene calls are TRBV19 and TRBJ2-5; 9 bases match TRBD2. Germline-derived CDR1 and CDR2 are LNHDA and SQIVND (reference sequence). The J segment lost 10 bases and the V segment lost 8 bases, leaving 20 bases of the junction unmatched. This CDR3 spans 16 amino acids. The CDR3 nucleotides read TGTGCCAGTCAACCTTTTGGGGGACTAGCCCAGGAGGGCCAGTACTTC. Translating it yields CASQPFGGLAQEGQYF.

V usage is TRBV29-1 and J usage is TRBJ1-2; perhaps TRBD1 as D (6 bases). Deletions cut 6 bases from V and 0 bases from J, with 14 bases between. In germline, CDR1 is SQVTM, CDR2 ANQGSEA. The CDR3 loop spans 14 amino acids. The chain's CDR3 is CSVLGGAPNYGYTF. CDR3 in DNA: TGCAGCGTCCTGGGGGGGGCGCCTAACTATGGCTACACCTTC.

V usage is TRBV6-6 and J usage is TRBJ2-7; D is unclear. The CDR3 length is 12 residues. Trimming pared 5 bases from V and 3 bases from J, leaving 8 bases between. CDR1 is MNHNY and CDR2 is SVGAGI in the germline V gene (reference sequence). The CDR3 reads CASSLEIYEQYF. CDR3 bases: TGTGCCAGCAGTCTAGAAATCTACGAGCAGTACTTC.

The V and J genes are TRBV7-8 and TRBJ2-2; D is ambiguous. Deletions cut 6 bases from V and 5 bases from J, with 13 bases between. Per the germline V gene, CDR1 is SGHVS and CDR2 is FQNEAQ. The CDR3 length is 14 residues. CDR3 bases: TGTGCCAGCAGTTGGTACAGCACTACCGGGGAGCTGTTTTTT. Its translation is CASSWYSTTGELFF.

V and J are TRBV4-2 and TRBJ1-1; the D gene is possibly TRBD1 (5 bases). CDR3 size: 15 residues. Germline values: CDR1 LGHNA, CDR2 YNFKEQ. Trimming pared 4 bases from V and 0 bases from J, leaving 12 bases between. CDR3 amino acids: CASSLQPTVNTEAFF. As DNA, the CDR3 is TGTGCCAGCAGCCTACAACCGACAGTGAACACTGAAGCTTTCTTT.

This chain joins TRBV7-9 and TRBJ2-3, with D perhaps matching TRBD1 (5 bases). CDR1 and CDR2 (germline): SEHNR, FQNEAQ (reference sequence). Deletions cut 1 base from V and 2 bases from J, with 13 bases between. The CDR3 covers 16 residues. The CDR3 coding sequence is TGTGCCAGCAGCTTAGTTGGACAACGATACACAGATACGCAGTATTTT. Its translation: CASSLVGQRYTDTQYF.

This chain connects TRBV7-2 to TRBJ1-2; D is possibly TRBD1 (5 bases). The CDR3 covers 15 residues. Germline CDR1 is SGHTA and CDR2 is FQGNSA. Deletions cut 2 bases from V and 0 bases from J, with 10 bases between. This CDR3 is CASSLSGGSNYGYTF. The CDR3, as DNA: TGTGCCAGCAGCTTAAGTGGGGGGTCTAACTATGGCTACACCTTC.

This chain uses TRBV15 with TRBJ2-3; 8 nucleotides align to TRBD1. CDR1 is LNHNV, CDR2 YYDKDF, per germline (reference sequence). The CDR3 has 15 residues. The J segment lost 3 bases and the V segment lost 5 bases, leaving 7 bases of the junction unmatched. In nucleotides, the CDR3 is TGTGCCACCAGCTCCCGGACAGGGATTACAGATACGCAGTATTTT. It encodes CATSSRTGITDTQYF.

The DNA for the CDR3 is TGTGCCAGCAGAAAAAAAGGGGGCCGAGGAAACACCATATATTTT. As protein: CASRKKGGRGNTIYF. V and J are TRBV5-8 and TRBJ1-3; 7 bases are a match to TRBD1. This CDR3 contains 15 residues. Per germline, CDR1 SGHTS and CDR2 YDEGEE. The junction had 9 bases not matched to a gene; V was cut back by 5 bases and J by 4 bases.

This clone occurred a few times. The V call is TRBV18, the J call TRBJ2-3, with a weak D call TRBD1 (5 bases). The CDR3 is 15 amino acids. CDR1 is KGHSH and CDR2 is LQKENI in the germline V gene. V was shortened by 3 bases and J by 1 base, with 11 bases between the two germline ends. The CDR3 DNA reads TGTGCCAGCTCACCCATGGGGCTAGGCACAGATACGCAGTATTTT. This gives the protein CASSPMGLGTDTQYF.

The rearrangement uses TRBV30 and TRBJ1-1; possible D gene TRBD1, 5 bases. The CDR3 has 14 residues. Between the trimmed V and J ends, which lost 3 bases and 2 bases, there was a span of 13 bases. The germline V gene has CDR1 GTSNPN and CDR2 SVGIG (reference sequence). As DNA, the CDR3 is TGTGCCTGGAGGGGACTTTCCCTTAACACTGAAGCTTTCTTT. Translated: CAWRGLSLNTEAFF.

The V gene is TRBV28, the J gene TRBJ2-7; possible D gene TRBD1, 6 bases. CDR1 is MDHEN and CDR2 is SYDVKM in the germline V gene. The ends were cut back, 7 bases at V and 0 bases at J, with 13 bases in the middle. The length of the CDR3 is 14 residues. The CDR3 nucleotides read TGTGCCAGCACTGAGACAGGTCCCTCCTACGAGCAGTACTTC. It yields the protein CASTETGPSYEQYF. The complete variable domain, with remaining parts taken from reference TRBV28 and TRBJ2-7, reads DVKVTQSSRYLVKRTGEKVFLECVQDMDHENMFWYRQDPGLGLRLIYFSYDVKMKEKGDIPEGYSVSREKKERFSLILESASTNQTSMYLCASTETGPSYEQYFGPGTRLTVT.